There are many counts of the clone carrying this T cell receptor (beta chain). The target antigen is unknown. Unmatched junction bases numbered 4, after V lost 5 bases and J lost 3 bases. In germline, CDR1 is MNHNS, CDR2 SASEGT. CDR3 length equals 15 residues. TCRdb re-derived calls from the reads in MiXCR, one entry per CDR3 protein. This sample has about 310,000 distinct CDR3 sequences, with approximately 25% found just once. This sample was included in a study of T cell repertoires in cytomegalovirus infection. Study summary: HLA-B-restricted CMV epitopes that are well studied, plus recently identified HLA-C-restricted ones, were used by the study.

Overall study results and limits: Based on cumulative public TCR beta family frequency, carriers of CMV plus the relevant HLA were identified. Ex vivo, HLA-C-restricted CMV-specific TCR beta clonotypes prevailed over the rest of the response.

The chain is built from TRBV6-1 and TRBJ2-7; 13 bases line up with TRBD2. Sequenced material: cultured PBMCs, taken from culture after CMV antigen stimulation. This clonotype originated in a human donor in good health (CMV status not recorded). Some clones in this sample may be carry-over from other donors' samples. The CDR3 is CASSPTSGRNYEQYV. CDR3 nucleotides: TGTGCCAGCAGTCCGACTAGCGGGAGGAACTACGAGCAGTACGTC.